The text below deals with one T cell receptor (beta chain). Its cognate antigen is unknown. Between the trimmed V and J ends, which lost 2 bases and 4 bases, there was a span of 7 bases. This CDR3 is 13 amino acids long. Per the germline V gene, CDR1 is KGHSH and CDR2 is LQKENI. The data were obtained in a study of cytomegalovirus exposure and HLA in healthy donors. Primers included in the PCR were 60 Vbeta and 13 Jbeta primers. The method was immunoSEQ multiplex PCR; TCRdb's version includes in-frame clones alone and lacks a portion of them. The table includes about 270,000 clones, approximately 70% detected once. Study-wide findings and caveats: Reportedly, TCR beta sequences accurately predicted HLA-A and HLA-B alleles in most subjects. Available immune exposure information covered CMV serostatus only. Presence/absence comparisons presumed near-even sequencing depth among donors.

The chain links TRBV18 to TRBJ2-3; no firm D call. The specimen was PBMCs. This receptor was taken from a female donor in good health and CMV-seronegative. CDR3 region: CASSPSTADTQYF. In DNA, the CDR3 is TGTGCCAGCTCACCAAGCACGGCAGATACGCAGTATTTT.